This T cell receptor (beta chain) was profiled in a study of cytomegalovirus exposure and HLA in healthy donors. Study details: The 120 validation repertoires used the same platform as the approximately 700 first-cohort repertoires (as reported by a later analysis). Study-level points and caveats: In vitro checks showed that a few CMV-associated chains really do target CMV antigens.

Method: immunoSEQ multiplex PCR; TCRdb's copy keeps in-frame clones and lacks some. The repertoire holds about 160,000 clones, with approximately 86% as singletons. In germline, CDR1 is DFQATT, CDR2 SNEGSKA (reference sequence). V lost 3 bases and J lost 3, with 6 bases in between. CDR3 length: 11 residues. A word on this clone: Its antigen is as yet unknown. This sample includes further DNA sequences coding for the same CDR3.

Specimen: PBMCs. The clonotype was recovered from a woman under 30 in good health and CMV-seronegative. V and J are TRBV20-1 and TRBJ2-7; maybe TRBD1 (5 bases). CDR3 residues: CSASRGYEQYF. CDR3 nucleotides: TGCAGTGCTAGTAGGGGCTACGAGCAGTACTTC.